This note documents a single TCR beta chain sequence. In the original processing: Nucleated cell counts were estimated from reference gene primer amplification. Generated by immunoSEQ multiplex PCR, the TCRdb table keeps only in-frame clones and is missing some. V and J calls and clone size come straight from that table; D and trimming were deduced from the DNA. This sample carries some 400,000 clones, roughly 86% of them seen once, and the ten largest clones take about 2.3%. The source of the sample is a study of blood T cell repertoires in COVID-19. About the research overall: Spain, Italy and the United States supplied samples that represented acute and convalescent COVID-19.

In Seattle, patients joined the study during active infection and were tracked longitudinally. CDR1 and CDR2 from the germline V gene are ENHRY and SYGVKD. Germline trimming cut 5 bases from V and 11 bases from J; bases unmatched to any gene: 4. The CDR3 covers 13 residues. Sequenced: peripheral blood. This receptor was obtained from an older woman with COVID-19, enrolled during active disease. J is TRBJ1-6 and V is TRBV10-3, with 9 bases fitting TRBD1. The CDR3 nucleotides are TGTGCCATCAGTCCGGGACAGGGCACACCCCTCCACTTT. The encoded protein is CAISPGQGTPLHF.